This T cell receptor beta chain was recorded in a study of blood T cell repertoires in COVID-19. Study-level background: COVID-19 samples from acute and convalescent phases originated in the United States, Italy and Spain.

The sample holds a few counts of this clone. Source study methods: The authors estimated nucleated cell counts from reference gene primer amplification. Sequencing was performed with immunoSEQ multiplex PCR; in TCRdb, only in-frame clones are kept and a portion is missing. V and J calls and clone size follow that table, whereas D and trimming were derived from the DNA. Of under 450,000 clones in the sample, approximately 89% were seen once. Trimming cost V 3 bases and J 8 bases; bases outside gene matches: 5. This CDR3 comprises 14 residues. Germline lookup yields CDR1 SGHNT and CDR2 YYREEE (reference sequence). Enrolled through a virtual design, the participants were between roughly 18 and 90 years of age and came from fewer than 30 US areas. Two consecutive negative NP/OP PCR tests, clearance, or resolved symptoms defined Cohort 3 recovery.

The sequence was collected from a man aged 25-45 years who had recovered from COVID-19. The material sequenced was PBMCs or T cells enriched from blood (not recorded which). This rearrangement joins TRBV5-4 to TRBJ1-4, with 9 nucleotides matching TRBD1. The CDR3 here is CASSSSDRGEKLFF. DNA of the CDR3: TGTGCCAGCAGCTCAAGCGACAGGGGGGAAAAACTGTTTTTT.